This T cell receptor (beta chain) was retrieved from a study of cytomegalovirus exposure and HLA in healthy donors. V lost 2 bases and J 0 bases, leaving 10 bases between the germline ends. The CDR3 totals 16 residues. Germline V CDR1 and CDR2: MNHNS, SASEGT. Vbeta (60) and Jbeta (13) primers were used in the PCR. Using immunoSEQ multiplex PCR, the repertoire was profiled, and TCRdb retains in-frame clones only, with some absent. The sample's table shows about 53,000 clones. The source is a young man in good health and CMV-seropositive. The chain recombines TRBV6-1 with TRBJ2-2; D gene unclear. Sequencing used PBMCs. CDR3 residues: CASSEFKETNTGELFF. The CDR3 bases are TGTGCCAGCAGTGAATTCAAGGAGACGAACACCGGGGAGCTGTTTTTT.